This T cell receptor (beta chain) came from a study of T cell responses to AZD1222 COVID-19 vaccine. The assay was immunoSEQ multiplex PCR, and TCRdb's table has in-frame clones only and misses some. The sample carries approximately 73,000 clones, nearly 85% recorded once. Germline CDR1 reads MGHRA; CDR2 reads YSYEKL. The length of the CDR3 is 17 residues. The V gene end was trimmed by 6 bases and the J gene end by 5 bases; junction bases not matched to a gene: 10. The chain has TRBV4-1 and TRBJ2-1, with 13 bases matching TRBD2. This material consisted of peripheral blood, taken on day 0 of AZD1222 vaccination. The clonotype comes from an adult in good health. The CDR3 DNA reads TGCGCCAGCAGACGGACTAGCGGGAGTTTAGGTGACAATGAGCAGTTCTTC. Protein sequence: CASRRTSGSLGDNEQFF.